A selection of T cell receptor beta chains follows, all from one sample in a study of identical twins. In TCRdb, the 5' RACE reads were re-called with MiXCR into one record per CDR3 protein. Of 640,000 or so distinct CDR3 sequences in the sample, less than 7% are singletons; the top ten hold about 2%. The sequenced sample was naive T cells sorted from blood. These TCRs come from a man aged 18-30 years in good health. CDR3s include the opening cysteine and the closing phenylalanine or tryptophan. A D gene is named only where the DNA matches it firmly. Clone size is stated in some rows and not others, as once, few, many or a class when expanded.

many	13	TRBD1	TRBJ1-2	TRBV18	CASSPRDRAGYTF	TGTGCCAGCTCACCACGGGACAGGGCTGGCTACACCTTC
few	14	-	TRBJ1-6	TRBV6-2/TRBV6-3	CASSYRSSNSPLHF	TGTGCCAGCAGTTACCGTTCCAGCAATTCACCCCTCCACTTT
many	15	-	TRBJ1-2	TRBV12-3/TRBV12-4	CASKATGTVNYGYTF	TGTGCCAGCAAAGCCACAGGGACGGTTAACTATGGCTACACCTTC
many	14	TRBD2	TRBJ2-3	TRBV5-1	CASSSGTYTDTQYF	TGCGCCAGCAGTAGCGGGACCTACACAGATACGCAGTATTTT
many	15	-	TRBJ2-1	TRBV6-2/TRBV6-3	CASSYGTKPRDEQFF	TGTGCCAGCAGTTACGGTACAAAACCTCGGGATGAGCAGTTCTTC
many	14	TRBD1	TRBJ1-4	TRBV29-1	CSVRPRGNNEKLFF	TGCAGCGTCCGACCCAGGGGGAATAATGAAAAACTGTTTTTT
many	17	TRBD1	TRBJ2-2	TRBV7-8	CASSSWTGVPHTGELFF	TGTGCCAGCAGCTCTTGGACAGGGGTGCCTCACACCGGGGAGCTGTTTTTT
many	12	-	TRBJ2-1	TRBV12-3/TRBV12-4	CASSALSDEQFF	TGTGCCAGCAGTGCACTGTCAGATGAGCAGTTCTTC
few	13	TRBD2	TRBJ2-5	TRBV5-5	CASSIAGAETQYF	TGTGCCAGCAGCATAGCGGGAGCCGAGACCCAGTACTTC
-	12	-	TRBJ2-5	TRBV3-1	CASRYMEETQYF	TGTGCCAGCAGATATATGGAAGAGACCCAGTACTTC
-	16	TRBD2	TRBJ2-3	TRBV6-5	CASSYLYSGRTDTQYF	TGTGCCAGCAGTTACCTCTATAGCGGGAGAACAGATACGCAGTATTTT
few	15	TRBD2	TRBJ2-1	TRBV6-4	CASSQATSGYNEQFF	TGTGCCAGCAGTCAGGCAACTAGCGGCTACAATGAGCAGTTCTTC
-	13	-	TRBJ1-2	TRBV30	CAWKSDSNYGYTF	TGTGCCTGGAAAAGCGACAGTAACTATGGCTACACCTTC
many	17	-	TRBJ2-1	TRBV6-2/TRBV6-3	CASSLKPGARGYNEQFF	TGTGCCAGCAGTTTAAAACCAGGGGCTCGAGGGTACAATGAGCAGTTCTTC
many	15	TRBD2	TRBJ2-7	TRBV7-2	CASQLDRGEVYEQYF	TGTGCCAGCCAACTAGATCGGGGGGAGGTCTACGAGCAGTACTTC
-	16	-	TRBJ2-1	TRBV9	CASSVGGDGPPAKQFF	TGTGCCAGCAGCGTAGGGGGGGACGGGCCTCCTGCTAAGCAGTTCTTC
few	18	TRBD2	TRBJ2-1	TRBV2	CASTGTSGRPTSYNEQFF	TGTGCCAGCACGGGGACTAGCGGGAGGCCAACCTCCTACAATGAGCAGTTCTTC
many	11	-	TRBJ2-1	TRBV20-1	CSASRGHEQFF	TGCAGTGCTAGTCGGGGCCATGAGCAGTTCTTC
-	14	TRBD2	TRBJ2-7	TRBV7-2	CASSLGGYYYEQYF	TGTGCCAGCAGCCTCGGGGGGTACTACTACGAGCAGTACTTC
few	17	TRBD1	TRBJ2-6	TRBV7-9	CASSPRTGFSGANVLTF	TGTGCCAGCAGCCCCCGGACAGGGTTCTCTGGGGCCAACGTCCTGACTTTC
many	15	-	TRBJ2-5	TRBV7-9	CASSLRGPPMGTQYF	TGTGCCAGCAGCTTAAGGGGTCCTCCAATGGGGACCCAGTACTTC
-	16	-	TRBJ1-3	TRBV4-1	CASSQEGQPSGNTIYF	TGCGCCAGCAGCCAAGAGGGGCAGCCCTCTGGAAACACCATATATTTT
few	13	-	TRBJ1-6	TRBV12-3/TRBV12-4	CASSFSPDSPLHF	TGTGCCAGCAGTTTTAGCCCGGATTCACCCCTCCACTTT